A selection of T cell receptor beta chains follows, all from one sample in a study of CD8 T cells in Susac syndrome. Via MiXCR, TCRdb re-called the immunoSEQ multiplex PCR reads, giving one row per CDR3 protein. The repertoire consists of roughly 130,000 distinct CDR3 sequences, with about 95% occurring once and the leading ten covering 0.09% to 0.15%. Sequencing was performed on CD4+ T cells from PBMCs. The source of these receptors is a human donor in good health. The CDR3 runs from the conserved cysteine through the conserved F or W. The D gene is left open where the match is weak. The size of a clone is reported for some rows only, either as once, few or many, or as a class for expanded clones.

CDR3 length,V gene,D gene,clone size,J gene,CDR3 DNA,CDR3 protein
14,TRBV18,.,.,TRBJ1-1,TGTGCCAGCTCACCAGGGCAGGGCAACACTGAAGCTTTCTTT,CASSPGQGNTEAFF
13,TRBV20-1,.,once,TRBJ2-7,TGCAGTTCTACGGACGGTCTCTCCTACGAGCAGTACTTC,CSSTDGLSYEQYF
15,TRBV3-1,TRBD1,.,TRBJ1-4,TGTGCCAGCAGCAACCGGACAGGGTTAAGTGAAAAACTGTTTTTT,CASSNRTGLSEKLFF
16,TRBV15,.,.,TRBJ2-7,TGTGCCACCAGCAGAGGTCCTGGGTCCACACCCTACGAGCAGTACTTC,CATSRGPGSTPYEQYF
15,TRBV5-1,.,.,TRBJ2-3,TGTGCCAGCAGCCTTGGGCTGGCGGGCACAGATACGCAGTATTTT,CASSLGLAGTDTQYF
15,TRBV7-9,TRBD1,.,TRBJ1-2,TGTGCCAGCAGCGTCCGGGACAGGGGAGGGAATGGCTACACCTTC,CASSVRDRGGNGYTF
16,TRBV29-1,TRBD1,.,TRBJ1-1,TGCAGCGCAGGTCCGGGACAGGGTTTGTTTAATACTGAAGCTTTCTTT,CSAGPGQGLFNTEAFF
14,TRBV12-3/TRBV12-4,.,once,TRBJ2-7,TGTGCCAGCAGGAGCGGGACATGGGGATCCGAGCAGTACTTC,CASRSGTWGSEQYF
12,TRBV24-1,.,.,TRBJ2-7,TGTGCCACCAGTGATTTATCCTACGAGCAGTACTTC,CATSDLSYEQYF
16,TRBV28,.,.,TRBJ2-7,TGTGCCAGCATCCCTAACGGCCTTCCCCACTCCTACGAGCAGTACTTC,CASIPNGLPHSYEQYF
14,TRBV29-1,.,.,TRBJ2-7,TGCAGCGTGGGGGCTAGCGCGAGCTCCTACGAGCAGTACTTC,CSVGASASSYEQYF
13,TRBV29-1,TRBD1,.,TRBJ2-2,TGCAGCGCACGAACAGGGGACGCCGGGGAGCTGTTTTTT,CSARTGDAGELFF